Below, 23 T cell receptor beta chains from the same sample are listed, as sequenced in a study of T-cell reconstitution after alpha-beta-depleted transplantation in children. Unique molecular identifiers were used in preparing the TCRbeta library. TCRdb re-called the PCR reads through MiXCR, storing one row per CDR3 protein. The sample yields some 500,000 distinct CDR3 sequences, approximately 20% seen once. Sequenced here: PBMCs from the stem cell graft donor, sampled from the stem cell graft. The receptors originated from a human donor who donated a stem cell graft to a child with acute lymphoblastic leukemia.

A few counts support this clonotype. V and J are TRBV7-8 and TRBJ2-7; D is uncertain. With 3 bases removed from V and 3 bases from J, the gap between germline ends came to 15 bases. There are 15 residues in the CDR3. Germline V gene sequence: CDR1 SGHVS, CDR2 FQNEAQ. CDR3 region: CASSFDVPLIYEQYF. The DNA of the CDR3 is TGTGCCAGCAGCTTTGATGTCCCCCTAATCTACGAGCAGTACTTC.

This clonotype has just a few counts. The chain couples TRBV27 to TRBJ2-7, with no clear D. The CDR3 has 13 residues. Trimming removed 3 bases at V and 5 bases at J, with 11 bases between. Germline CDR1 reads MNHEY; CDR2 reads SMNVEV (reference sequence). CDR3 sequence reads: CASSFHRSHEQYF. In DNA form, the CDR3 reads TGTGCCAGCAGTTTTCACAGATCGCACGAGCAGTACTTC.

The sample holds a few counts of this clonotype. V is TRBV27 and J is TRBJ2-7, with 12 bases identical to TRBD1. Germline CDR1 MNHEY, CDR2 SMNVEV (reference sequence). This CDR3 has 15 amino acids. Trimming cost V 6 bases and J 3 bases; bases outside gene matches: 6. The CDR3 region is CASSLGTGGYYEQYF. The CDR3 DNA follows: TGTGCCAGCAGCCTGGGGACAGGGGGCTACTACGAGCAGTACTTC.

This clonotype was found a few times. The chain employs TRBV5-1 and TRBJ2-5, with 12 bases aligning to TRBD1. V trimming: 5 bases; J trimming: 2 bases; junction bases outside the gene matches: 7. Per the germline V gene, CDR1 is SGHRS and CDR2 is YFSETQ. The CDR3 extends over 16 amino acids. The CDR3 nucleotides read TGCGCCAGCAGTGAAGGGACAGGGGGCCTTCAAGAGACCCAGTACTTC. This codes for CASSEGTGGLQETQYF. The full variable domain, with the rest looked up from reference TRBV5-1 and TRBJ2-5, is KAGVTQTPRYLIKTRGQQVTLSCSPISGHRSVSWYQQTPGQGLQFLFEYFSETQRNKGNFPGRFSGRQFSNSRSEMNVSTLELGDSALYLCASSEGTGGLQETQYFGPGTRLLVL.

The table lists this clonotype with a count of one. CDR3 in DNA: TGTGCCAGCAGTTACTCGAAGTCAGGACCATACGAGCAGTACTTC. This gives the protein CASSYSKSGPYEQYF. The V gene is TRBV6-2 or TRBV6-3, the J gene TRBJ2-7, with no clear D. V lost 0 bases, J lost 4 bases, and 13 bases lay in between. The CDR3 contains 15 residues. CDR1 and CDR2 from the germline V gene are MNHEY and SVGEGT.

This clonotype was seen a few times. The V call is TRBV20-1, the J call TRBJ2-1, with D possibly being TRBD1 or TRBD2 (5 bases each). The CDR3 contains 13 residues. Trimming took off 5 bases at V and 0 bases at J, with 8 bases between the two ends. Germline values: CDR1 DFQATT, CDR2 SNEGSKA (reference sequence). The CDR3 region has the DNA TGCAGTGCTCCAGGGAGCTCCTACAATGAGCAGTTCTTC. Amino acid sequence: CSAPGSSYNEQFF.

J is TRBJ1-2 and V is TRBV20-1; D call uncertain. V shed 6 bases and J shed 3 bases, with 11 bases lying between them. Germline V gene data show CDR1 as DFQATT and CDR2 as SNEGSKA (reference sequence). This CDR3 has 12 residues. CDR3 in amino acids: CSAETGYYGYTF. CDR3 sequence (DNA): TGCAGTGCCGAGACGGGTTACTATGGCTACACCTTC.

V usage is TRBV6-2 or TRBV6-3 and J usage is TRBJ2-7; D is uncertain. Per germline, CDR1 MNHEY and CDR2 SVGEGT. Trimming removed 4 bases at V and 3 bases at J, with 7 bases between. There are 12 residues in the CDR3. The CDR3 nucleotides are TGTGCCAGCAGTTCGTACCTCTACGAGCAGTACTTC. It specifies CASSSYLYEQYF.

This clonotype was picked up a small number of times. The chain joins TRBV10-3 to TRBJ2-3; D not resolved. Germline-derived CDR1 and CDR2 are ENHRY and SYGVKD. The CDR3 totals 13 residues. V was pared by 8 bases and J by 5 bases, with 14 bases between. The CDR3 region is CAISTPALDTQYF. CDR3 in DNA: TGTGCCATCTCCACCCCGGCTTTAGATACGCAGTATTTT.

The rearrangement uses TRBV3-1 and TRBJ2-5; possible D gene TRBD2, 6 bases. The CDR3 extends over 15 amino acids. Trimming pared 6 bases from V and 5 bases from J, leaving 19 bases between. Looked up from germline, CDR1 is LGHDT and CDR2 is YNNKEL (reference sequence). CDR3 sequence (DNA): TGTGCCAGCAGTCTAGCCCCGGGCGCGGGGGAGACCCAGTACTTC. Translated, it gives CASSLAPGAGETQYF.

The chain has TRBV2 and TRBJ2-7; 7 positions match TRBD2. This CDR3 is built from 14 residues. In germline, CDR1 is SNHLY, CDR2 FYNNEI. The junction had 8 bases not matched to a gene; V was cut back by 6 bases and J by 3 bases. The CDR3 nucleotides read TGTGCCAGCAGCTTTCCAAGCGGGATCTACGAGCAGTACTTC. It codes for CASSFPSGIYEQYF.

This clonotype was seen only a few times. The chain links TRBV20-1 to TRBJ1-1, with a weak D call TRBD1 (6 bases). V was trimmed by 6 bases and J by 2 bases, leaving 13 bases between them. Germline values: CDR1 DFQATT, CDR2 SNEGSKA (reference sequence). CDR3 length: 13 amino acids. The CDR3, as DNA: TGCAGTGCCACTCAGGGGATTAACACTGAAGCTTTCTTT. Encoded protein: CSATQGINTEAFF.

There are a few counts of this clonotype. The rearrangement uses TRBV20-1 and TRBJ2-5; TRBD2 aligns across 7 bases. The CDR3 spans 16 residues. V shed 3 bases, J shed 1 base, and the junction held 11 bases outside the gene matches. Germline CDR1 reads DFQATT; CDR2 reads SNEGSKA (reference sequence). DNA for the CDR3: TGCAGTGCTAGTACAGGAATAGCGGGCGTCCAAGAGACCCAGTACTTC. This encodes CSASTGIAGVQETQYF.

This clonotype was picked up a small number of times. The rearrangement uses TRBV6-1 and TRBJ1-3; 7 bases are shared with TRBD1. The J segment lost 8 bases and the V segment lost 6 bases, leaving 16 bases of the junction unmatched. This CDR3 has 16 residues. Germline assignment: CDR1 MNHNS and CDR2 SASEGT. The CDR3 protein is CASRPDHGTEWDTIYF. As DNA, the CDR3 is TGTGCCAGCAGACCCGACCACGGGACAGAATGGGACACCATATATTTT.

This clonotype was seen just once. The rearrangement joins TRBV4-1 to TRBJ2-7; the match to TRBD2 covers 11 bases. The length of the CDR3 is 19 residues. V shed 0 bases and J 4 bases; nucleotides not matched to a gene: 14. Germline-derived CDR1 and CDR2 are MGHRA and YSYEKL. The CDR3 nucleotides are TGCGCCAGCAGCCAAGATTTGGGAACTAGCGGGAGCCTTGGGTACGAGCAGTACTTC. This encodes CASSQDLGTSGSLGYEQYF.

This clonotype was detected a few times. The rearrangement joins TRBV20-1 to TRBJ2-1, with D perhaps matching TRBD1 (6 bases). Looked up from germline, CDR1 is DFQATT and CDR2 is SNEGSKA (reference sequence). CDR3 size: 15 residues. V gave up 6 bases and J gave up 4 bases, with 19 bases separating them. CDR3 coding DNA: TGCAGTGCACCCACCGTGGGGGCCCCATACAATGAGCAGTTCTTC. Translation gives CSAPTVGAPYNEQFF.

This clonotype was recorded a few times. V and J are TRBV12-3 or TRBV12-4 and TRBJ2-7; a weak D match, TRBD2 (6 bases). This CDR3 spans 15 amino acids. The V end was cut by 5 bases, the J end by 6 bases, with 20 bases between. The chain's CDR3 is CASSLLAEGRSEQYF. In nucleotides, the CDR3 is TGTGCCAGCAGTCTCCTCGCAGAGGGGAGGAGCGAGCAGTACTTC.

Only a few counts were recorded for this clonotype. The V call is TRBV3-1, the J call TRBJ2-7; D gene uncertain. V was trimmed by 1 base and J by 0 bases, leaving 7 bases between them. There are 14 residues in the CDR3. Germline CDR1 LGHDT, CDR2 YNNKEL (reference sequence). The CDR3 bases are TGTGCCAGCAGCCAAGGCGTTATCTCCTACGAGCAGTACTTC. Protein sequence: CASSQGVISYEQYF.

As to this clonotype: Possible read error: a much larger clone is one base away. The chain joins TRBV27 to TRBJ2-7; 9 bases are shared with TRBD1. Germline CDR1 is MNHEY and CDR2 is SMNVEV (reference sequence). The CDR3 is made up of 14 amino acids. V lost 6 bases to trimming and J lost 2 bases; unmatched junction nucleotides: 5. The CDR3 coding sequence is TGTGCCAGCAGAGACCGGGACAGGGCCTACGAGCAGTACTTC. It yields the protein CASRDRDRAYEQYF.

This clonotype has just a few counts. This chain links TRBV4-1 with TRBJ2-1; TRBD2 matches at 9 bases. Looked up from germline, CDR1 is MGHRA and CDR2 is YSYEKL. The CDR3 sequence is 16 residues long. The V and J ends lost 5 bases and 6 bases, in that order; junction bases with no gene match: 11. The CDR3 DNA reads TGCGCCAGCAGCTGGAGGCTAGCGGGAATCGGCAATGAGCAGTTCTTC. Its protein is CASSWRLAGIGNEQFF.

The chain joins TRBV20-1 to TRBJ2-1; weak D call: TRBD2 (5 bases). From germline, CDR1 is DFQATT and CDR2 SNEGSKA (reference sequence). There are 16 residues in the CDR3. Trimming removed 1 base at V and 8 bases at J, with 21 bases between. This CDR3 is CSARALLESVSDEQFF. The CDR3 DNA reads as TGCAGTGCTAGAGCCCTACTAGAGTCGGTCTCGGATGAGCAGTTCTTC.

This clonotype appeared a few times. The DNA for the CDR3 is TGTGCCAGCAGCCAAGTAGGGGGGGATACGCAGTATTTT. Its translation is CASSQVGGDTQYF. The V call is TRBV12-3 or TRBV12-4, the J call TRBJ2-3, with D perhaps being TRBD1 or TRBD2 (6 bases each). The CDR3 length is 13 residues. Trimming left V 6 bases short and J 6 bases short, with 13 bases between.

The rearrangement uses TRBV5-1 and TRBJ1-4; TRBD1 matches at 7 bases. Trimming took 4 bases from V and 7 from J; bases not matched to a gene: 7. The CDR3 length is 14 residues. Germline assignment: CDR1 SGHRS and CDR2 YFSETQ. The CDR3 DNA reads as TGCGCCAGCAGCGGAGGGGGCAGGGGTGAAAAACTGTTTTTT. Its protein is CASSGGGRGEKLFF. Variable domain in full (rest from reference TRBV5-1 and TRBJ1-4): KAGVTQTPRYLIKTRGQQVTLSCSPISGHRSVSWYQQTPGQGLQFLFEYFSETQRNKGNFPGRFSGRQFSNSRSEMNVSTLELGDSALYLCASSGGGRGEKLFFGSGTQLSVL.